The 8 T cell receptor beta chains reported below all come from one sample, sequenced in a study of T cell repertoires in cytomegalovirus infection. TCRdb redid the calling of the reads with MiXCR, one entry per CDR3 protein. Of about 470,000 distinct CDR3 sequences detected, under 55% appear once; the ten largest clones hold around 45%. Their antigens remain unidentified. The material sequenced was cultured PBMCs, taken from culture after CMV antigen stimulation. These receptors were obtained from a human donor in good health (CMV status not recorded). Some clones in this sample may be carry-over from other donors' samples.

Here the CDR3 reads CASSYPTGTGGLDGQYF. CDR3 DNA sequence: TGTGCCAGCAGCTATCCAACCGGGACAGGGGGACTAGACGGGCAGTACTTC. This sequence joins TRBV7-6 and TRBJ2-7; TRBD1 matches 11 bases. V was pared by 4 bases and J by 9 bases, with 17 bases of the junction left unmatched. CDR3 size: 17 residues. CDR1 is SGHVS and CDR2 is FNYEAQ in the germline V gene.

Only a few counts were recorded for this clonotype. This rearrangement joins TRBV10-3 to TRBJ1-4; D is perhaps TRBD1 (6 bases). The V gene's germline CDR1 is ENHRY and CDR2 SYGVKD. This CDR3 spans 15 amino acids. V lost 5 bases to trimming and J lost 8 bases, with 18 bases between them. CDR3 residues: CAISPGPQGPEKLFF. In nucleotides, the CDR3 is TGTGCCATCAGTCCTGGACCACAGGGACCCGAAAAACTGTTTTTT.

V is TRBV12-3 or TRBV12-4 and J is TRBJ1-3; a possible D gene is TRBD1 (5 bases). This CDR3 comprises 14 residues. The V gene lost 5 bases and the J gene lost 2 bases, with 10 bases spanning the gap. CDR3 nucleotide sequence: TGTGCCAGCAGTCAGACAGCGGCTGGAAACACCATATATTTT. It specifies CASSQTAAGNTIYF.

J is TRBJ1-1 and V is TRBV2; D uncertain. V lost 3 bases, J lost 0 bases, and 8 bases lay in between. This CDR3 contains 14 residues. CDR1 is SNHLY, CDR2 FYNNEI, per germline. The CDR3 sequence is CASSESQVNTEAFF. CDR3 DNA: TGTGCCAGCAGTGAGTCGCAGGTGAACACTGAAGCTTTCTTT.

The CDR3 nucleotides read TGTGCCAGCCACACGGGGGACAGGGATTGTTACGAGCAGTACTTC. Protein: CASHTGDRDCYEQYF. V gene TRBV12-3 or TRBV12-4 combines with J gene TRBJ2-7; 9 bases match TRBD1. This CDR3 is 15 amino acids long. Unmatched junction bases numbered 12, after V lost 8 bases and J lost 4 bases.

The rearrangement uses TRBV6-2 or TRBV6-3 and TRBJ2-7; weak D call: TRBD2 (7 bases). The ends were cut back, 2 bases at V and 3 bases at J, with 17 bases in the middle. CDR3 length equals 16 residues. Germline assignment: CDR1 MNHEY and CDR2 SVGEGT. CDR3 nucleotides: TGTGCCAGCAGTTACGGCCCCCGGGGGGCGAGCTACGAGCAGTACTTC. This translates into CASSYGPRGASYEQYF.

The CDR3 loop is CASTDRTSGGTEQFF. The CDR3 region has the DNA TGTGCCAGTACCGATAGGACTAGCGGGGGGACCGAGCAGTTCTTC. The chain is built from TRBV19 and TRBJ2-1, with TRBD2 identical over 14 bases. The V segment lost 7 bases and the J segment 10 bases; nucleotides outside the gene matches: 9. The CDR3 is 15 residues long. CDR1 and CDR2 from the germline V gene are LNHDA and SQIVND (reference sequence).

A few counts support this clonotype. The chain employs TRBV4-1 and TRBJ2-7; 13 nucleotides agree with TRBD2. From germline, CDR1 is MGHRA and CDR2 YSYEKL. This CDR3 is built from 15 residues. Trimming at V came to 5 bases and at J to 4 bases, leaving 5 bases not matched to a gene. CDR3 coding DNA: TGCGCCAGCAGCTCCGGGACTAGCGGGGTATACGAGCAGTACTTC. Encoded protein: CASSSGTSGVYEQYF.